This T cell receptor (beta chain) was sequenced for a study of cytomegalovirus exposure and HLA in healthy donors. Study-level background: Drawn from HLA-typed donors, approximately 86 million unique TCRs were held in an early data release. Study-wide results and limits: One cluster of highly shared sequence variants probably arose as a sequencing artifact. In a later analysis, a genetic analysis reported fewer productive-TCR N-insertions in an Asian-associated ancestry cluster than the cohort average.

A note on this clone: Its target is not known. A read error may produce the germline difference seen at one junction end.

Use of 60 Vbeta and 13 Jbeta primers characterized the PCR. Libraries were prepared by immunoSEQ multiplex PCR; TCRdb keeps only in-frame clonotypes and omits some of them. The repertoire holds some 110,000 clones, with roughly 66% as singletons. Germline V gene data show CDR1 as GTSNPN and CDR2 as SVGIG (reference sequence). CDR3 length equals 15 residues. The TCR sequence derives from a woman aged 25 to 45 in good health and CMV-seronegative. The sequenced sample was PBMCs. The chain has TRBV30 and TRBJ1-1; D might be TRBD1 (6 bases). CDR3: CAWRSARGLKTEAFF. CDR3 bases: TGTGCCTGGAGATCGGCTAGGGGGTTGAAGACTGAAGCTTTCTTT.